This passage covers 27 T cell receptor beta chains from one sample sequenced in a study of regulatory T cells in long-lasting Graves disease. Assembly of TCR beta libraries relied on iRepertoire HTBI primers together with Arm-PCR of CDR3 regions. Via MiXCR, TCRdb re-called the multiplex PCR reads, giving one row per CDR3 protein. The sample gives 360,000 or so distinct CDR3 sequences, 10% to 15% of which show up once; about 19% is in the top ten. As for time point: newly diagnosed GD, antithyroid drugs for less than 3 months. Preparation of the TCR library used RNA extracted from PBMCs. In addition, the sample was reused for a study of T cells in Graves' hyperthyroidism and ophthalmopathy.

The sequences come from peripheral blood mononuclear cells (PBMCs), collected at new diagnosis, from a patient treated with antithyroid drugs. The receptor source for this set is a woman aged 18-29 years with Graves disease.

This clonotype was detected many times. The V call is TRBV11-2, the J call TRBJ2-7; possible D gene TRBD2, 5 bases. The germline V gene has CDR1 SGHAT and CDR2 FQNNGV. The CDR3 is 16 amino acids. V was shortened by 5 bases and J by 1 base, with 18 bases between the two germline ends. The chain's CDR3 is CASSTARGGRSYEQYF. Here the CDR3 DNA reads TGTGCCAGCAGCACAGCTCGGGGTGGAAGGTCCTACGAGCAGTACTTC.

This clonotype has ten or more counts. The chain joins TRBV18 to TRBJ2-7; 8 positions match TRBD1. CDR1 and CDR2 from the germline V gene are KGHSH and LQKENI. The V segment lost 3 bases and the J segment 3 bases; nucleotides outside the gene matches: 4. The CDR3 totals 14 residues. The CDR3 reads CASSPGQALYEQYF. CDR3 bases: TGTGCCAGCTCACCGGGACAGGCTCTCTACGAGCAGTACTTC.

V is TRBV5-1 and J is TRBJ1-3, with D unresolved. V was clipped by 2 bases and J by 0 bases, with 12 bases between them. Germline loops: CDR1 SGHRS, CDR2 YFSETQ. This CDR3 comprises 16 residues. The CDR3 reads CASSFGEQISGNTIYF. For the CDR3, the DNA is TGCGCCAGCAGCTTCGGGGAACAGATCTCTGGAAACACCATATATTTT. Full variable domain (missing parts from reference TRBV5-1 and TRBJ1-3): KAGVTQTPRYLIKTRGQQVTLSCSPISGHRSVSWYQQTPGQGLQFLFEYFSETQRNKGNFPGRFSGRQFSNSRSEMNVSTLELGDSALYLCASSFGEQISGNTIYFGEGSWLTVV.

This clonotype was detected many times. The genes are TRBV2 and TRBJ1-5; D uncertain. The germline gives CDR1 SNHLY, CDR2 FYNNEI. The CDR3 extends over 14 amino acids. V was shortened by 4 bases and J by 0 bases, with 7 bases between the two germline ends. CDR3 protein: CASSVEGSNQPQHF. The CDR3 DNA reads TGTGCCAGCAGTGTAGAGGGTAGCAATCAGCCCCAGCATTTT. Full variable domain (missing parts from reference TRBV2 and TRBJ1-5): EPEVTQTPSHQVTQMGQEVILRCVPISNHLYFYWYRQILGQKVEFLVSFYNNEISEKSEIFDDQFSVERPDGSNFTLKIRSTKLEDSAMYFCASSVEGSNQPQHFGDGTRLSIL.

This clonotype was seen a single time. Given a much more abundant clone one base away, this may be a read error. The rearrangement joins TRBV19 to TRBJ1-1; the D is unclear. This CDR3 is 11 amino acids long. Germline values: CDR1 LNHDA, CDR2 SQIVND (reference sequence). The CDR3: CATWRNNEAFF. The DNA of the CDR3 is TGTGCCACCTGGCGGAACAATGAAGCTTTCTTT. Full variable domain (rest looked up from reference TRBV19 and TRBJ1-1): DGGITQSPKYLFRKEGQNVTLSCEQNLNHDAMYWYRQDPGQGLRLIYYSQIVNDFQKGDIAEGYSVSREKKESFPLTVTSAQKNPTAFYLCATWRNNEAFFGQGTRLTVV.

Concerning this clonotype: Germline and junction disagree at one end, which may indicate a read error. This chain links TRBV5-1 with TRBJ2-1, with a possible D match to TRBD1 (6 bases). The CDR3 totals 16 residues. CDR1 and CDR2 (germline): SGHRS, YFSETQ. The CDR3 DNA reads as TGTGCCAGCAGTGACCCCGGGACATACGCCTACAATGAGCAGTTCTTC. This codes for CASSDPGTYAYNEQFF.

This clonotype was picked up many times. The chain recombines TRBV28 with TRBJ1-4, with TRBD1 as a possible D gene (5 bases). Trimming pared 6 bases from V and 10 bases from J, leaving 18 bases between. CDR3 length equals 14 residues. CDR1 is MDHEN, CDR2 SYDVKM, per germline. CDR3 loop: CASSSFGGTGKLFF. CDR3 coding DNA: TGTGCCAGCAGCTCGTTTGGGGGGACGGGAAAACTGTTTTTT.

Many counts were recorded for this clonotype. The chain recombines TRBV7-2 with TRBJ1-3, with 7 bases that match TRBD1. CDR3 length: 14 amino acids. V shed 4 bases, J shed 4 bases, and the junction held 4 bases outside the gene matches. From germline, CDR1 is SGHTA and CDR2 FQGNSA. The CDR3 DNA sequence: TGTGCCAGCAGCTCCCGACAGGGCGGAAACACCATATATTTT. It specifies CASSSRQGGNTIYF.

This chain connects TRBV6-2 or TRBV6-3 to TRBJ1-5; D gene uncertain. CDR3 length: 15 amino acids. The germline V and J ends were trimmed by 2 bases and 0 bases, with 8 bases remaining between them. Germline V CDR1 and CDR2: MNHEY, SVGEGT. Here the CDR3 reads CASSYVQASNQPQHF. Written as DNA, the CDR3 is TGTGCCAGCAGTTACGTTCAGGCTAGCAATCAGCCCCAGCATTTT.

This chain joins TRBV3-1 and TRBJ2-7; 13 bases are shared with TRBD2. The CDR3 extends over 13 amino acids. V was clipped by 3 bases and J by 7 bases; unmatched bases: 0. Germline CDR1 reads LGHDT; CDR2 reads YNNKEL (reference sequence). In DNA form, the CDR3 reads TGTGCCAGCAGCCAGGGACTAGCGGGAGAGCAGTACTTC. Its protein product is CASSQGLAGEQYF.

This clonotype was recorded many times. This chain links TRBV28 with TRBJ1-2; D is undetermined. The V gene's germline CDR1 is MDHEN and CDR2 SYDVKM. The CDR3 extends over 11 amino acids. Trimming cost V 6 bases and J 4 bases, with 6 bases left between them. In DNA, the CDR3 is TGTGCCAGCAGCGAAACCTATGGCTACACCTTC. It yields the protein CASSETYGYTF.

This clonotype was detected a few times. The chain has TRBV6-9 and TRBJ1-1; no clear D. Germline V gene sequence: CDR1 MNHGY, CDR2 SVAAGI. This CDR3 is 11 amino acids long. Between the trimmed V and J ends, which lost 10 bases and 2 bases, there was a span of 8 bases. CDR3: CATVLNTEAFF. CDR3 bases: TGTGCCACAGTTCTTAACACTGAAGCTTTCTTT.

This clonotype appeared many times. This chain joins TRBV12-5 and TRBJ1-2; 10 bases fit TRBD1. The CDR3 consists of 14 residues. Unmatched junction bases numbered 5, after V lost 5 bases and J lost 5 bases. Per germline, CDR1 LGHNT and CDR2 FRNRAP. The CDR3 spells CASGPPGQGYGYTF. The CDR3 DNA reads TGTGCTAGTGGTCCCCCGGGACAGGGGTATGGCTACACCTTC. Filled out from reference TRBV12-5 and TRBJ1-2, the complete variable domain reads DARVTQTPRHKVTEMGQEVTMRCQPILGHNTVFWYRQTMMQGLELLAYFRNRAPLDDSGMPKDRFSAEMPDATLATLKIQPSEPRDSAVYFCASGPPGQGYGYTFGSGTRLTVV.

Ten or more counts support this clonotype. The chain combines TRBV14 with TRBJ2-3; TRBD2 matches 7 bases. CDR1 is SGHDN and CDR2 is FVKESK in the germline V gene. V dropped 4 bases and J dropped 1; count of bases not matched to a gene: 5. The length of the CDR3 is 15 residues. CDR3 coding DNA: TGTGCCAGCAGCCGCGGGGGATACGGCACAGATACGCAGTATTTT. This codes for CASSRGGYGTDTQYF.

The table lists this clonotype with many counts. This sequence joins TRBV20-1 and TRBJ2-3, with a weak D call TRBD2 (7 bases). This CDR3 comprises 13 residues. Per the germline V gene, CDR1 is DFQATT and CDR2 is SNEGSKA (reference sequence). The ends were cut back, 7 bases at V and 1 base at J, with 12 bases in the middle. Here the CDR3 DNA reads TGCAGTGGGGGGGGCGTCGGCACAGATACGCAGTATTTT. Translation: CSGGGVGTDTQYF.

This clonotype was counted at least ten times. The chain joins TRBV20-1 to TRBJ2-1, with D possibly being TRBD2 (5 bases). The V end was cut by 4 bases, the J end by 10 bases, with 17 bases between. Germline V gene lookup returns CDR1 DFQATT and CDR2 SNEGSKA (reference sequence). The CDR3 length is 13 residues. The CDR3 reads CSAITLGIVEQFF. The CDR3 coding sequence is TGCAGTGCTATCACACTCGGGATAGTAGAGCAGTTCTTC.

This clonotype was counted ten times or more. V usage is TRBV19 and J usage is TRBJ1-1, with a weak D call TRBD1 (5 bases). The germline V gene encodes CDR1 LNHDA and CDR2 SQIVND (reference sequence). The V gene lost 5 bases and the J gene lost 1 base, with 14 bases spanning the gap. The CDR3 is made up of 15 amino acids. The CDR3 coding sequence is TGTGCCAGTAGTCCGGGGACGCCTACGAACACTGAAGCTTTCTTT. Its translation: CASSPGTPTNTEAFF.

This clonotype occurred many times. J is TRBJ1-1 and V is TRBV19; possible D gene TRBD1, 5 bases. The CDR3 runs to 14 residues. Per the germline V gene, CDR1 is LNHDA and CDR2 is SQIVND (reference sequence). V was trimmed by 6 bases and J by 0 bases, leaving 11 bases between them. The CDR3 nucleotides are TGTGCCAGTAGCATGGGGACCATGAACACTGAAGCTTTCTTT. This sequence encodes CASSMGTMNTEAFF. The variable domain in full, with the rest retrieved from reference TRBV19 and TRBJ1-1, is DGGITQSPKYLFRKEGQNVTLSCEQNLNHDAMYWYRQDPGQGLRLIYYSQIVNDFQKGDIAEGYSVSREKKESFPLTVTSAQKNPTAFYLCASSMGTMNTEAFFGQGTRLTVV.

V usage is TRBV30 and J usage is TRBJ2-7; 9 bases agree with TRBD2. The ends lost 0 bases at V and 3 bases at J; junction bases unmatched: 12. The germline gives CDR1 GTSNPN, CDR2 SVGIG (reference sequence). The CDR3 is made up of 17 amino acids. CDR3 sequence: CAWSVRASGEISYEQYF. CDR3 nucleotide sequence: TGTGCCTGGAGTGTACGGGCTAGCGGGGAAATTAGCTACGAGCAGTACTTC.

This clonotype was picked up many times. The chain has TRBV12-3 or TRBV12-4 and TRBJ2-1; TRBD2 agrees at 14 bases. The CDR3 is made up of 19 amino acids. The junction had 11 bases not matched to a gene; V was cut back by 6 bases and J by 1 base. CDR3 DNA: TGTGCCAGCAGCCCTCAACCGGGACTAGCGGGAGTTTCCTACAATGAGCAGTTCTTC. It is translated as CASSPQPGLAGVSYNEQFF.

This clonotype occurred many times. The chain uses TRBV7-2 and TRBJ2-3, with 7 positions matching TRBD2. Germline V gene sequence: CDR1 SGHTA, CDR2 FQGNSA. The CDR3 is 15 amino acids. V lost 1 base, J lost 4 bases, and 5 bases stayed unmatched. The DNA for the CDR3 is TGTGCCAGCAGCTTAGTGAGCGCGGGAGCAGATACGCAGTATTTT. It translates to CASSLVSAGADTQYF.

V is TRBV6-5 and J is TRBJ1-2; TRBD1 matches at 10 bases. CDR3 length: 15 amino acids. The V and J ends lost 2 bases and 4 bases, in that order; junction bases with no gene match: 4. From germline, CDR1 is MNHEY and CDR2 SVGAGI. The CDR3 is CASSYKGQGFYGYTF. CDR3 bases: TGTGCCAGCAGTTACAAGGGACAGGGGTTCTATGGCTACACCTTC.

In its sample, this clonotype was seen a few times. V usage is TRBV25-1 and J usage is TRBJ2-3; D gene ambiguous. From germline, CDR1 is MGHDK and CDR2 SYGVNS. The CDR3 consists of 15 residues. V gave up 0 bases and J gave up 2 bases, with 9 bases separating them. In DNA, the CDR3 is TGTGCCAGCAGTGAATACGGAAGGTACACAGATACGCAGTATTTT. It specifies CASSEYGRYTDTQYF.

The chain couples TRBV6-1 to TRBJ1-4, with a tentative D call TRBD1 (6 bases). The CDR3 spans 11 residues. Germline lookup yields CDR1 MNHNS and CDR2 SASEGT. V dropped 6 bases and J dropped 12 bases, with 11 bases sitting between them. CDR3 bases: TGTGCCAGCAGCTTCGGGGGCCAACTGTTTTTT. This encodes CASSFGGQLFF.

This clonotype was seen repeatedly, ten times or more. The chain is built from TRBV6-2 or TRBV6-3 and TRBJ2-4; 11 nucleotides agree with TRBD2. Looked up from germline, CDR1 is MNHEY and CDR2 is SVGEGT. This CDR3 comprises 15 residues. J gave up 2 bases and V 5 bases, and 2 bases lay outside the gene matches. For the CDR3, the DNA is TGTGCCAGCAGTCGACTAGCGGGGACCAAAAACATTCAGTACTTC. Translating gives CASSRLAGTKNIQYF.

This clonotype has ten or more counts. The rearrangement joins TRBV28 to TRBJ2-1; D perhaps matches TRBD2 (5 bases). Germline assignment: CDR1 MDHEN and CDR2 SYDVKM. The germline V and J ends were trimmed by 2 bases and 5 bases, with 13 bases remaining between them. CDR3 size: 15 residues. The CDR3 sequence: CASSLPLTRDNEQFF. The CDR3 DNA sequence: TGTGCCAGCAGTTTACCGCTCACTAGAGACAATGAGCAGTTCTTC.

This clonotype was recorded at least ten times. V usage is TRBV4-1 and J usage is TRBJ1-5; possible D gene TRBD1, 5 bases. This CDR3 contains 16 residues. With 3 bases removed from V and 3 bases from J, the gap between germline ends came to 15 bases. In germline, CDR1 is MGHRA, CDR2 YSYEKL. The CDR3 DNA reads as TGCGCCAGCAGCCAGTCGAGGGGATGGGTCAATCAGCCCCAGCATTTT. It encodes CASSQSRGWVNQPQHF.